Listed below are T cell receptor beta chains from one sample, sequenced in a study of blood T cell repertoires in COVID-19. Some clones are missing from TCRdb's copy, which holds only in-frame ones; the method was immunoSEQ multiplex PCR. The sample consists of 200,000 to 250,000 clones, 80% to 85% of them appearing once. The sample was peripheral blood. All receptors come from a woman between 70 and 85 years old with COVID-19, enrolled during active disease. Each CDR3 is given with its conserved first and last residue. A D gene is named only where the DNA matches it firmly. Rows give clone size only sometimes, using once, few, many, or a class for an expanded clone.

cdr3_nt,cdr3_aa,v_call,clone_size,d_call,j_call
TGTGCCAGCAGCGAGGGACTAGCGGGAGCCTACAATGAGCAGTTCTTC,CASSEGLAGAYNEQFF,TRBV7-2,NA,TRBD2,TRBJ2-1
TGTGCCAGCAGCCTGGACAGGGGGCATACTCCCGGCTACACCTTC,CASSLDRGHTPGYTF,TRBV28,NA,TRBD1,TRBJ1-2
TGTGCCAGTAGTAAAGTTGGGGGACAGAGTCCATCACCCCTCCACTTT,CASSKVGGQSPSPLHF,TRBV19,NA,TRBD1,TRBJ1-6
TGTGCCAGCACCTTAGCGGGAGAGGGAGGGGGCAATGAGCAGTTCTTC,CASTLAGEGGGNEQFF,TRBV6-6,NA,TRBD2,TRBJ2-1
TGTGCCAGCAGCTTAGTAGGGGGCTATAATTCACCCCTCCACTTT,CASSLVGGYNSPLHF,TRBV7-9,once,NA,TRBJ1-6
TGTGCCAGCAGCTCCCTGGGACTAGACCTAGATACGCAGTATTTT,CASSSLGLDLDTQYF,TRBV7-2,NA,TRBD2,TRBJ2-3
TGTGCCAGCAGCTTGGGGGGGACAGGGAGTGAAAAACTGTTTTTT,CASSLGGTGSEKLFF,TRBV5-4,NA,TRBD1,TRBJ1-4
TGCGCCAGCAGCCAAGGACAGGGAGGCAACTATGGCTACACCTTC,CASSQGQGGNYGYTF,TRBV4-3,once,TRBD1,TRBJ1-2
TGTGCCTGCGCGACTAGCGGGAGATTCGAGCAGTACTTC,CACATSGRFEQYF,TRBV30,once,TRBD2,TRBJ2-7
TGTGCCAGCTCACCACGGATTTTTCGGGGGGCCGAGAACACTGAAGCTTTCTTT,CASSPRIFRGAENTEAFF,TRBV18,NA,NA,TRBJ1-1
TGCGCCAGCAACCCTTCTTGGGGGGGCGGCGAGCAGTACTTC,CASNPSWGGGEQYF,TRBV5-1,once,NA,TRBJ2-7
TGTGCCAGCAGTCGATGGACTAGCGGGAGTGGAAATGAGCAGTTCTTC,CASSRWTSGSGNEQFF,TRBV6-2/TRBV6-3,NA,TRBD2,TRBJ2-1
TGTGCCAGCAGTTCGGGAGTTGTAGCAGATACGCAGTATTTT,CASSSGVVADTQYF,TRBV6-2/TRBV6-3,NA,NA,TRBJ2-3
TGTGCCAGCAGTTTAGCGGGACAGGCATTCTCTGGGGCCAACGTCCTGACTTTC,CASSLAGQAFSGANVLTF,TRBV28,NA,TRBD1,TRBJ2-6
TGTGCCAGCAGTTCCAGGGGAGTTGGGAACACTGAAGCTTTCTTT,CASSSRGVGNTEAFF,TRBV27,NA,NA,TRBJ1-1
TGTGCCAGCAGTTCCCCCATGGGCAGGGGCTCGGGTCAGCCCCAGCATTTT,CASSSPMGRGSGQPQHF,TRBV6-2/TRBV6-3,NA,NA,TRBJ1-5
TGCGCCAGCAGCAGCGGGACACCAAACACTGAAGCTTTCTTT,CASSSGTPNTEAFF,TRBV5-1,once,NA,TRBJ1-1
TGTGCCAGTAGTAGGAGGACAGCTTCCTACGAGCAGTACTTC,CASSRRTASYEQYF,TRBV19,few,NA,TRBJ2-7
TGTGCCAGCAGTGACAACTCCTACAATGAGCAGTTCTTC,CASSDNSYNEQFF,TRBV2,NA,NA,TRBJ2-1
TGTGCCAGCAGCTTAGATGGGACAGGAGGCGAGACCCAGTACTTC,CASSLDGTGGETQYF,TRBV7-2,NA,TRBD1,TRBJ2-5
TGCGCCAGCAGATTGGGAATCAGGTACGCAATGTCTACGACAGATACGCAGTATTTT,CASRLGIRYAMSTTDTQYF,TRBV5-1,NA,NA,TRBJ2-3
TGTGCCAGCAGCCATCTCCTGGGGACAGGGAACACTGAAGCTTTCTTT,CASSHLLGTGNTEAFF,TRBV3-1/TRBV3-2,NA,TRBD1,TRBJ1-1